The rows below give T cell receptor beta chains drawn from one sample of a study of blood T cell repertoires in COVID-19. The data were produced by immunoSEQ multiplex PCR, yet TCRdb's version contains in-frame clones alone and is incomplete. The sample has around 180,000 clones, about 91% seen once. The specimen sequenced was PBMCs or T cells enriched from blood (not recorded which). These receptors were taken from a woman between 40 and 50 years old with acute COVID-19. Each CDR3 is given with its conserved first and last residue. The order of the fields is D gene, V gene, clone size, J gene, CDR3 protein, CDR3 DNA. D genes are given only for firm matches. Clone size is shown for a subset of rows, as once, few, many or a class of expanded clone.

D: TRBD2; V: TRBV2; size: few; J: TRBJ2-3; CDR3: CASSEGLAGSTDTQYF; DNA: TGTGCCAGCAGTGAAGGACTAGCGGGTAGCACAGATACGCAGTATTTT
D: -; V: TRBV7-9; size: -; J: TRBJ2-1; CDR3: CASSFRSGSPGGEQFF; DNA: TGTGCCAGCAGCTTCAGGAGCGGGTCCCCAGGGGGTGAGCAGTTCTTC
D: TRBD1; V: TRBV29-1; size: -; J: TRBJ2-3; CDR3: CSVIGQGGFTDTQYF; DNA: TGCAGCGTCATCGGACAGGGTGGCTTCACAGATACGCAGTATTTT
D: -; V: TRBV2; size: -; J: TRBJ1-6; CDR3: CASSTTGRGANSPLHF; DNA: TGTGCCAGCAGTACTACAGGGCGGGGGGCCAATTCACCCCTCCACTTT
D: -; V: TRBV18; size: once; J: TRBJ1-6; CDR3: CASSPSRVRSPLHF; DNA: TGTGCCAGCTCACCTTCCAGGGTTCGGTCACCCCTCCATTTT
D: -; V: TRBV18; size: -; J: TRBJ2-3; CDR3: CASSPQRPTDTQYF; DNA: TGTGCCAGCTCACCACAGCGGCCCACAGATACGCAGTATTTT
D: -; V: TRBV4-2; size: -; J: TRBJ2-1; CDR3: CASSQGGLLLHEQFF; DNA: TGTGCCAGCAGCCAAGGGGGACTCCTGCTTCATGAGCAGTTCTTC
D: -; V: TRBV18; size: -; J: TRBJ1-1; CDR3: CASSDQGSTEAFF; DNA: TGTGCCAGCTCAGACCAGGGTTCAACTGAAGCTTTCTTT
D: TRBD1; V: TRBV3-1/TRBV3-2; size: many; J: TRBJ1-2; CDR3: CASSQALQGSYGYTF; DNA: TGTGCCAGCAGCCAAGCACTACAGGGGTCGTATGGCTACACCTTC
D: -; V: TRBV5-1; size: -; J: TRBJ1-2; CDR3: CASSLVGEGLGYTF; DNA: TGCGCCAGCAGCTTGGTAGGGGAAGGGCTAGGCTACACCTTC
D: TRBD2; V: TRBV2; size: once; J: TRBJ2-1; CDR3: CASETSWLAGDEQFF; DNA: TGTGCCAGCGAGACCTCTTGGCTAGCGGGGGATGAGCAGTTCTTC
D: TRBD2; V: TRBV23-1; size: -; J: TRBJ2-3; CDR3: CASSQTRLAGGVLNTQYF; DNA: TGCGCCAGCAGTCAAACCCGACTAGCGGGGGGGGTTCTAAATACGCAGTATTTT
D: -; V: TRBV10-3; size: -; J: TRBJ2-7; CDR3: CAISGLIGDEQYF; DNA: TGTGCTATCAGTGGACTAATCGGGGACGAGCAGTACTTC
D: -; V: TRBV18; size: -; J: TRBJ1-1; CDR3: CASSSLLMNTEAFF; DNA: TGTGCCAGCTCTTCCTTGTTAATGAACACTGAAGCTTTCTTT
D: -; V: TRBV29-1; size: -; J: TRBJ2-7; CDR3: CSVGRDRSSREQYF; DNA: TGCAGCGTCGGCCGAGACAGGTCTTCCCGCGAGCAGTACTTC
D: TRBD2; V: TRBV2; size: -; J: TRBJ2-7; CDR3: CASSEVVAGDHEQYF; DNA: TGTGCCAGCAGTGAAGTGGTAGCGGGAGACCACGAGCAGTACTTC
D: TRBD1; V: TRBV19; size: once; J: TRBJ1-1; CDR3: CASRGQMNTEAFF; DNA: TGTGCCAGTAGGGGACAGATGAACACTGAAGCTTTCTTT
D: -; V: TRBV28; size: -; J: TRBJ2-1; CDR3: CASSLLSSVSEQFF; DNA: TGTGCCAGCAGTTTATTGTCCTCGGTTTCTGAGCAGTTCTTC
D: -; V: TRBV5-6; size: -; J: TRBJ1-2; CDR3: CASSLGQMNYGYTF; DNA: TGTGCCAGCAGCTTGGGACAGATGAACTATGGCTACACCTTC
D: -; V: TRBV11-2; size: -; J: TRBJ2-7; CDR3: CASSPRDFYEQYF; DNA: TGTGCCAGCAGCCCCAGGGATTTCTACGAGCAGTACTTC
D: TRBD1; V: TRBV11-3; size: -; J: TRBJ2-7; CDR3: CAVPAGQGLYEQYF; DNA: TGTGCCGTTCCCGCGGGACAGGGTCTCTACGAGCAGTACTTC
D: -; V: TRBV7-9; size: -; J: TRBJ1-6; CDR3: CASSSNRDGSPLHF; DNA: TGTGCCAGCAGCTCCAACAGGGACGGGTCACCCCTCCACTTT
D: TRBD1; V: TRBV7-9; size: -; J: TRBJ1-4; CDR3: CASSLLQGQEKLFF; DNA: TGTGCCAGCAGCTTATTGCAGGGACAGGAAAAACTGTTTTTT
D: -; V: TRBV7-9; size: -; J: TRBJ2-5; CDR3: CASSLESGVETQYF; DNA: TGTGCCAGCAGCTTAGAATCAGGGGTAGAGACCCAGTACTTC
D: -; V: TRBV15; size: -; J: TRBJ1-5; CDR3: CATSRDRITNSNQPQHF; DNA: TGTGCCACCAGCAGAGATCGTATAACAAATAGCAATCAGCCCCAGCATTTT
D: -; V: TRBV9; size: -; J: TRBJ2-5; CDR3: CASSPGRGKETQYF; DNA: TGTGCCAGCAGTCCGGGTCGTGGTAAAGAGACCCAGTACTTC
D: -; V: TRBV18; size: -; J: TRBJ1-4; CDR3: CASSPQGAGATNEKLFF; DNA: TGTGCCAGCTCACCCCAGGGAGCAGGGGCAACTAATGAAAAACTGTTTTTT
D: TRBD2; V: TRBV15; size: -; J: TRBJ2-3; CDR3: CATKPHGGAGDTQYF; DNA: TGTGCCACAAAACCACACGGGGGGGCTGGAGATACGCAGTATTTT
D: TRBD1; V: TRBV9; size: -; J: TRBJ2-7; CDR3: CASSPWTGGEQYF; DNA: TGTGCCAGCAGCCCCTGGACAGGGGGCGAGCAGTACTTC
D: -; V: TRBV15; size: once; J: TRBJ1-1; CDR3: CATSRERRQNTEAFF; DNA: TGTGCCACCAGCAGAGAGAGGCGGCAAAACACTGAAGCTTTCTTT
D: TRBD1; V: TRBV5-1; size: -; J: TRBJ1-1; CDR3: CASSSAGTGNTEAFF; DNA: TGCGCCAGCAGCTCAGCAGGGACAGGGAACACTGAAGCTTTCTTT
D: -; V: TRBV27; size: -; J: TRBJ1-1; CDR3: CASSLSTQGNTEAFF; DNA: TGTGCCAGCAGTTTATCGACGCAGGGAAACACTGAAGCTTTCTTT